The clone carrying this T cell receptor (beta chain) was observed a single time. The sample originates from a study of T cells in Graves' hyperthyroidism and ophthalmopathy. Germline V gene lookup returns CDR1 SGHVS and CDR2 FQNEAQ. This CDR3 contains 15 residues. V dropped 1 base and J dropped 8; count of bases not matched to a gene: 8. It was RNA transcripts that yielded the amplified TCR beta CDR3 regions. Primed by the HTBI set, a first-round RT-PCR was run on the TCR CDR3. TCRdb reanalysed the multiplex PCR reads using MiXCR and keeps one entry per CDR3 protein. The sample lists hundreds of thousands of distinct CDR3 sequences, roughly 15% seen once, with about 21% in the top ten.

The specimen sequenced was blood. The source is a woman between 55 and 75 years old with Graves' ophthalmopathy. This rearrangement joins TRBV7-8 to TRBJ2-1; 7 bases fit TRBD2. In DNA form, the CDR3 reads TGTGCCAGCAGCTTAGGGCCTAGCGGAGTATATGAGCAGTTCTTC. Encoded protein: CASSLGPSGVYEQFF.